Given below is one T cell receptor (beta chain) in context. The length of the CDR3 is 15 residues. CDR1 and CDR2 (germline): KGHDR, SFDVKD. V was pared by 10 bases and J by 0 bases, with 16 bases between. The record originates from a study of blood T cell repertoires in COVID-19. In the authors' methods: Amplification from reference gene primers served as the basis for estimated nucleated cell counts. Sequenced by immunoSEQ multiplex PCR; TCRdb stores in-frame clones only, minus some. The V and J calls and clone size were taken over from that table, and D and trimming were inferred from the DNA. Of about 170,000 clones listed, about 84% are singletons.

The chain uses TRBV24-1 and TRBJ2-3; TRBD2 is a possible D gene (7 bases). This TCR was sampled from a man aged 50-60 years who had recovered from COVID-19. The sample consisted of PBMCs or T cells enriched from blood (not recorded which). The CDR3 DNA reads as TGTGCCACGGGGGCCCGCGGGGGTAGCACAGATACGCAGTATTTT. Translation gives CATGARGGSTDTQYF.